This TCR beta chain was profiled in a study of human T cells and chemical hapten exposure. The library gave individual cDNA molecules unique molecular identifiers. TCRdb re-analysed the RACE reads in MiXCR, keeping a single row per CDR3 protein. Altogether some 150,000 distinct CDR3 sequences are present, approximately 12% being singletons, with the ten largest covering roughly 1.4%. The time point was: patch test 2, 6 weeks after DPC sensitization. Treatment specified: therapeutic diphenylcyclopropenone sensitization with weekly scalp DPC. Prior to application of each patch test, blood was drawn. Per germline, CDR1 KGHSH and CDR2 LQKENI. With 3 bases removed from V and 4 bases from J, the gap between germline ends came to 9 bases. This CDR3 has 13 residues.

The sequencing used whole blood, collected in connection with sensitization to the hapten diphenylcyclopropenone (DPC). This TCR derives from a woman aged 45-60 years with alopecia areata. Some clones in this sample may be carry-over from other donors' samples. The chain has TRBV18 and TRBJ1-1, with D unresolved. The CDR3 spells CASSPDQITEAFF. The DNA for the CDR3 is TGTGCCAGCTCACCGGATCAGATCACTGAAGCTTTCTTT.